This T cell receptor beta chain was captured in a study of blood T cell repertoires in COVID-19. Method: immunoSEQ multiplex PCR; TCRdb's copy keeps in-frame clones and lacks some. Of about 99,000 clones in the sample, 84% were seen once. The sample comprised peripheral blood. This TCR came from a man between 65 and 79 years old with active or convalescent COVID-19.

The CDR3 spells CASSLTGPTGGNTIYF. CDR3 bases: TGCGCCAGCAGCTTGACGGGACCGACAGGTGGAAACACCATATATTTT. This chain joins TRBV5-1 and TRBJ1-3; the D gene is possibly TRBD1 (6 bases). The CDR3 contains 16 residues. The germline V gene has CDR1 SGHRS and CDR2 YFSETQ. Trimming shortened V by 1 base and J by 3 bases, and 14 bases separated the two germline ends.